This T cell receptor beta chain is drawn from a study of cytomegalovirus exposure and HLA in healthy donors. Primers included in the PCR were 60 Vbeta and 13 Jbeta primers. The data were produced by immunoSEQ multiplex PCR, yet TCRdb's version contains in-frame clones alone and is incomplete. The table lists around 200,000 clones, more than 80% of them singletons. A word on this clone: Antigen: not known.

The CDR3 totals 15 residues. CDR1 is LNHDA, CDR2 SQIVND, per germline (reference sequence). V trimming: 2 bases; J trimming: 4 bases; junction bases outside the gene matches: 6. Regarding the study as a whole: Reports described diagnosis of cytomegalovirus status by the classifier as highly specific and sensitive. At a 0.05 false discovery rate, a later analysis found around 17,000 TCR beta sequences to be associated with HLA alleles.

Donors were ostensibly healthy at sampling, although undocumented immune exposures were probable. The chain is built from TRBV19 and TRBJ2-7, with 9 positions matching TRBD1. The sample consisted of PBMCs. This TCR was sampled from a boy younger than 18 in good health and CMV-seronegative. This CDR3 reads CASSIKQGARYEQYF. In DNA, the CDR3 is TGTGCCAGTAGTATAAAACAGGGGGCTAGGTACGAGCAGTACTTC.